The subject of this entry is one T cell receptor (beta chain). The data were produced by immunoSEQ multiplex PCR, yet TCRdb's version contains in-frame clones alone and is incomplete. The sample includes 100,000 to 150,000 clones, about 88% of them seen just once. Losses at the gene ends were 4 bases for V and 8 bases for J; bases not matched to a gene: 9. This CDR3 has 15 amino acids. The germline gives CDR1 SGHNT, CDR2 YENEEA. The data originate from a study of blood T cell repertoires in COVID-19. The material sequenced was PBMCs or T cells enriched from blood (not recorded which). The chain recombines TRBV11-3 with TRBJ2-1, with TRBD1 matching over 9 bases. The sequence came from a woman between 50 and 59 years old who had recovered from COVID-19. This CDR3 reads CASSYGTGRVDEQFF. The CDR3 region has the DNA TGTGCCAGCAGCTACGGGACAGGGCGTGTAGATGAGCAGTTCTTC.